The TCR beta chain under discussion was sequenced for a study of shared clonotypes between healthy human individuals. Some clones are missing from TCRdb's copy, which holds only in-frame ones; the method was immunoSEQ multiplex PCR. The sample records roughly 530,000 clones, roughly 95% being singletons. Germline V gives CDR1 MNHEY, CDR2 SVGAGI. The CDR3 sequence is 15 residues long. Trimming shortened V by 0 bases and J by 7 bases, and 13 bases separated the two germline ends. The rearrangement uses TRBV6-5 and TRBJ2-1, with a possible D match to TRBD1 (5 bases). What was sequenced was naive CD4+ T cells sorted from blood. Subset meaning: CD45RA+ positively selected. The receptor comes from a woman aged 30 to 39 in good health. The CDR3 region is CASSYSAGNGNEQFF. Written as DNA, the CDR3 is TGTGCCAGCAGTTACTCGGCAGGGAATGGGAATGAGCAGTTCTTC.